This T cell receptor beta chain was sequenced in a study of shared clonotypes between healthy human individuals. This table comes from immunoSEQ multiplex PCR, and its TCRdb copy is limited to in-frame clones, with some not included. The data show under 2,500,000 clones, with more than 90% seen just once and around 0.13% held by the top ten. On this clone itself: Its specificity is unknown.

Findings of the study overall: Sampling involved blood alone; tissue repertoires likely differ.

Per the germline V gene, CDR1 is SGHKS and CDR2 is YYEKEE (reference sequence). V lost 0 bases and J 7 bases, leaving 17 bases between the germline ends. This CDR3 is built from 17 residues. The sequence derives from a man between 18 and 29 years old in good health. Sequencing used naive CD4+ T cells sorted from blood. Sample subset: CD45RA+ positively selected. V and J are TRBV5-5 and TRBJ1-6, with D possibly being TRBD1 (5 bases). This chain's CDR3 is CASSLVPSQVVNSPLHF. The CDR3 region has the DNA TGTGCCAGCAGCTTGGTCCCTTCACAGGTCGTAAATTCACCCCTCCACTTT.